This T cell receptor (beta chain) was found in a study of blood T cell repertoires in COVID-19. Turning to the study itself: In each case, the material was cDNA or gDNA derived from T cells, B-cell-depleted T cells, or PBMCs.

The J segment lost 5 bases and the V segment lost 4 bases, leaving 8 bases of the junction unmatched. Germline loops: CDR1 MGHRA, CDR2 YSYEKL. The CDR3 loop spans 16 amino acids. This clone was found once. TCRdb's copy holds only in-frame clones and misses some; the assay was immunoSEQ multiplex PCR. This sample has approximately 300,000 clones, with 90% found just once. This TCR came from a woman in her twenties or thirties who had been exposed to COVID-19. The sample consisted of PBMCs or T cells enriched from blood (not recorded which). The J gene is TRBJ2-5, the V gene TRBV4-1, with 12 bases that match TRBD2. This chain's CDR3 is CASSPSSGGAGETQYF. CDR3 DNA sequence: TGCGCCAGCAGCCCCTCTAGCGGGGGGGCCGGGGAGACCCAGTACTTC.